Below are 10 T cell receptor beta chains sequenced from a single sample in a study of cytomegalovirus exposure and HLA in healthy donors. PCR amplification relied on 60 Vbeta primers (plus 13 Jbeta primers). TCRdb's copy holds only in-frame clones and misses some; the assay was immunoSEQ multiplex PCR. The sample has approximately 100,000 clones, under 85% seen once. The specimen was PBMCs. All receptors come from a woman in her forties or fifties in good health and CMV-seropositive.

The CDR3 nucleotides read TGTGCCAGTACCAGACAGGGGTATTCACCCCTCCACTTT. Protein sequence: CASTRQGYSPLHF. This sequence joins TRBV19 and TRBJ1-6; 8 positions match TRBD1. Trimming cost V 7 bases and J 8 bases; bases outside gene matches: 4. The CDR3 loop spans 13 amino acids. Germline lookup yields CDR1 LNHDA and CDR2 SQIVND (reference sequence).

The chain employs TRBV7-9 and TRBJ1-6; D gene unclear. V was shortened by 3 bases and J by 9 bases, with 12 bases between the two germline ends. The CDR3 is made up of 14 amino acids. Germline CDR1 SEHNR, CDR2 FQNEAQ (reference sequence). The CDR3 here is CASSLGQALSPLHF. CDR3 nucleotides: TGTGCCAGCAGCTTGGGTCAGGCCCTTTCACCCCTCCACTTT.

The count of this clone is one. V gene TRBV7-2 combines with J gene TRBJ1-5; 9 bases match TRBD1. The CDR3 runs 13 residues. The germline gives CDR1 SGHTA, CDR2 FQGNSA. Trimming removed 5 bases from V and 4 bases from J; junction bases left unmatched: 0. The CDR3 DNA follows: TGTGCCAGCAGCGGACAGGGGAATCAGCCCCAGCATTTT. Translating gives CASSGQGNQPQHF.

This chain connects TRBV5-4 to TRBJ2-3; 8 bases match TRBD2. The germline V gene has CDR1 SGHNT and CDR2 YYREEE (reference sequence). This CDR3 spans 15 amino acids. V was clipped by 4 bases and J by 4 bases; unmatched bases: 8. CDR3 sequence reads: CASSHSGVPPDTQYF. In DNA form, the CDR3 reads TGTGCCAGCAGCCATAGCGGGGTCCCCCCAGATACGCAGTATTTT.

This clone was seen just once. This chain joins TRBV19 and TRBJ2-7, with 10 bases lining up with TRBD2. Germline values: CDR1 LNHDA, CDR2 SQIVND (reference sequence). The CDR3 contains 13 residues. The V and J ends lost 10 bases and 5 bases, in that order; junction bases with no gene match: 8. In DNA form, the CDR3 reads TGTGCCACCACTAGCGGGGCCTTCGACGAGCAGTACTTC. Its protein is CATTSGAFDEQYF.

V and J are TRBV18 and TRBJ1-1, with D maybe TRBD1 (5 bases). The length of the CDR3 is 13 residues. CDR1 is KGHSH and CDR2 is LQKENI in the germline V gene. The V end lost 1 base, the J end lost 4 bases, and 7 bases lay between the germline ends. The CDR3 DNA follows: TGTGCCAGCTCACCACTCGGGGGCACTGAAGCTTTCTTT. Protein product: CASSPLGGTEAFF.

The gene calls are TRBV6-1 and TRBJ1-6; no clear D gene. The CDR3 runs to 15 residues. The germline gives CDR1 MNHNS, CDR2 SASEGT. V was cut by 5 bases and J by 7 bases, with 15 bases left in between. CDR3 nucleotide sequence: TGTGCCAGCAGTCCCCAGAGGGCCCTAAATTCACCCCTCCACTTT. Amino acid sequence: CASSPQRALNSPLHF.

The chain is built from TRBV6-4 and TRBJ1-3, with 8 bases matching TRBD1. Germline values: CDR1 MRHNA, CDR2 SNTAGT. This CDR3 comprises 18 residues. Trimming removed 1 base from V and 0 bases from J; junction bases left unmatched: 8. CDR3 amino acids: CASSDYGQGGDSGNTIYF. The CDR3, as DNA: TGTGCCAGCAGTGACTACGGACAGGGTGGGGACTCTGGAAACACCATATATTTT.

This clone is medium-sized (0.01 to 0.1%) within its sample. This chain joins TRBV5-6 and TRBJ1-1; the D is unclear. The germline V gene encodes CDR1 SGHDT and CDR2 YYEEEE. V was pared by 0 bases and J by 3 bases, with 12 bases between. The CDR3 runs 15 residues. CDR3 nucleotide sequence: TGTGCCAGCAGCTTGGGTAGGGAGGGCCACACTGAAGCTTTCTTT. Translating gives CASSLGREGHTEAFF.

The chain couples TRBV2 to TRBJ1-2; possible D gene TRBD1, 6 bases. CDR1 and CDR2 (germline): SNHLY, FYNNEI. This CDR3 contains 15 residues. V was cut by 6 bases and J by 2 bases, with 16 bases left in between. CDR3: CASSRWSQGNYGYTF. CDR3 nucleotides: TGTGCCAGCAGCCGGTGGTCACAGGGCAACTATGGCTACACCTTC.